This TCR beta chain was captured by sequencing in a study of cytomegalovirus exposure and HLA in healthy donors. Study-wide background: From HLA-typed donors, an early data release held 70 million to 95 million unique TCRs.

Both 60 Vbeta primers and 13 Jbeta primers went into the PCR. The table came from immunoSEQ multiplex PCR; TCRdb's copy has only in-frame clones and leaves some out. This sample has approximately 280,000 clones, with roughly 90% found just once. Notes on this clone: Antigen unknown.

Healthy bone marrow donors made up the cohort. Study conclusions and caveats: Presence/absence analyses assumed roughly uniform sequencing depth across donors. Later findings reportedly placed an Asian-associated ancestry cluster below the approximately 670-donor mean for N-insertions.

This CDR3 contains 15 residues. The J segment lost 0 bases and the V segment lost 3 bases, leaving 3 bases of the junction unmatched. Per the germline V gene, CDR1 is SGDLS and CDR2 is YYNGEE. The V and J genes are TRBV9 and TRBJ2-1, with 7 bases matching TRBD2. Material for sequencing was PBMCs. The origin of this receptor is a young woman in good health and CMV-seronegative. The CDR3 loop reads CASSGEGNSYNEQFF. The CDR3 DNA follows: TGTGCCAGCAGCGGGGAGGGCAACTCCTACAATGAGCAGTTCTTC.